Below are 18 T cell receptor beta chains sequenced from a single sample in a study of post-analysis software for immune sequencing data. General observations from the study: Controls had lower frequencies than patients of roughly five TRBV segments, which included TRBV5-6, TRBV5-1 and TRBV20-1.

Prepared libraries of TCR beta cDNA carried unique molecular identifiers. TCRdb ran MiXCR on the PCR reads and lists one entry per CDR3 protein. The sample shows fewer than 550,000 distinct CDR3 sequences, around a third of them seen only once. These TCRs are of unknown antigen specificity. The sequencing sample was made of blood. Receptors originate from a girl aged 2-17 years with multiple sclerosis.

This clonotype was picked up a small number of times. The V gene is TRBV5-1, the J gene TRBJ1-4, with D uncertain. The V and J ends lost 2 bases and 0 bases respectively, with 8 bases between them. Germline V gives CDR1 SGHRS, CDR2 YFSETQ. The CDR3 has 15 amino acids. The CDR3 spells CASSFRQPTNEKLFF. In DNA form, the CDR3 reads TGCGCCAGCAGCTTCCGTCAGCCAACTAATGAAAAACTGTTTTTT. The whole variable domain, remainder taken from reference TRBV5-1 and TRBJ1-4, is KAGVTQTPRYLIKTRGQQVTLSCSPISGHRSVSWYQQTPGQGLQFLFEYFSETQRNKGNFPGRFSGRQFSNSRSEMNVSTLELGDSALYLCASSFRQPTNEKLFFGSGTQLSVL.

This clonotype turned up a few times. The rearrangement uses TRBV6-1 and TRBJ1-1; 7 nucleotides match TRBD1. J lost 3 bases, V lost 10 bases, and 8 bases had no gene match. The CDR3 has 13 amino acids. Germline lookup yields CDR1 MNHNS and CDR2 SASEGT. CDR3 residues: CATQTGWDTEAFF. CDR3 sequence (DNA): TGTGCCACGCAGACAGGGTGGGACACTGAAGCTTTCTTT.

DNA of the CDR3: TGTGCCAGCTCGCCCCCGACAGGGGACGAGGACACTGAAGCTTTCTTT. Protein: CASSPPTGDEDTEAFF. The gene calls are TRBV18 and TRBJ1-1; TRBD1 aligns across 8 bases. Germline loops: CDR1 KGHSH, CDR2 LQKENI. The ends lost 6 bases at V and 3 bases at J; junction bases unmatched: 12. The length of the CDR3 is 16 residues.

The CDR3 reads CSAPPGTGTDTQYF. CDR3 nucleotide sequence: TGCAGTGCTCCTCCGGGGACAGGCACAGATACGCAGTATTTT. The chain uses TRBV20-1 and TRBJ2-3; 7 bases fit TRBD1. V trimming: 5 bases; J trimming: 1 base; junction bases outside the gene matches: 6. CDR1 DFQATT and CDR2 SNEGSKA come from the germline V gene (reference sequence). CDR3 length: 14 amino acids.

This chain joins TRBV11-2 and TRBJ2-5; D possibly matches TRBD1 or TRBD2 (5 bases each). The J call is in doubt because the DNA end fits TRBJ2-4 better. CDR1 SGHAT and CDR2 FQNNGV come from the germline V gene. This CDR3 has 15 residues. This chain's CDR3 is CASSRGVLYKNIQYF. The CDR3 DNA reads TGTGCCAGCAGCCGGGGCGTCTTGTACAAAAACATTCAGTACTTC.

This clonotype was seen repeatedly, ten times or more. The junction shows a germline mismatch at one end, possibly a read error. The V gene is TRBV12-3 or TRBV12-4, the J gene TRBJ2-3; D is unclear. This CDR3 comprises 14 residues. The DNA for the CDR3 is TGTGCCAGCAGTCCCACAGTGAGAACAGATGCGCAGTATTTT. It specifies CASSPTVRTDAQYF.

This sequence joins TRBV4-1 and TRBJ2-5; D unresolved. CDR1 is MGHRA, CDR2 YSYEKL, per germline. The length of the CDR3 is 15 residues. Trimming cost V 0 bases and J 3 bases, with 11 bases left between them. The CDR3 sequence: CASSQEAWIEETQYF. DNA of the CDR3: TGCGCCAGCAGCCAAGAGGCTTGGATAGAAGAGACCCAGTACTTC.

The V gene is TRBV3-1, the J gene TRBJ2-1; the D gene is possibly TRBD2 (5 bases). Germline loops: CDR1 LGHDT, CDR2 YNNKEL (reference sequence). CDR3 length: 17 amino acids. V lost 0 bases and J 7 bases, leaving 19 bases between the germline ends. The CDR3: CASSQDVGSPWDNEQFF. For the CDR3, the DNA is TGTGCCAGCAGCCAAGATGTAGGGAGCCCTTGGGATAATGAGCAGTTCTTC.

In its sample, this clonotype was seen a few times. This sequence joins TRBV7-9 and TRBJ2-7; unclear D gene. This CDR3 comprises 14 residues. V dropped 4 bases and J dropped 3 bases, with 13 bases sitting between them. Germline V CDR1 and CDR2: SEHNR, FQNEAQ (reference sequence). CDR3 coding DNA: TGTGCCAGCAGCTCAATTGAGGTCCTCTACGAGCAGTACTTC. Amino acid sequence: CASSSIEVLYEQYF.

In this sample, this clonotype turned up a few times. The chain employs TRBV7-9 and TRBJ2-1; TRBD1 matches at 9 bases. Germline trimming cut 3 bases from V and 4 bases from J; bases unmatched to any gene: 7. Germline V CDR1 and CDR2: SEHNR, FQNEAQ (reference sequence). The CDR3 runs to 16 residues. CDR3 residues: CASSFQSGQGYNEQFF. The CDR3 nucleotides read TGTGCCAGCAGCTTCCAATCGGGACAGGGTTACAATGAGCAGTTCTTC.

J is TRBJ1-5 and V is TRBV5-5; possibly TRBD1 for D (5 bases). CDR1 is SGHKS, CDR2 YYEKEE, per germline (reference sequence). V was clipped by 3 bases and J by 1 base, with 17 bases between them. This CDR3 contains 17 residues. The CDR3 region is CASSSSRGRTSNQPQHF. The CDR3 nucleotides are TGTGCCAGCAGCTCCTCCCGGGGGAGGACGAGCAATCAGCCCCAGCATTTT.

J is TRBJ1-2 and V is TRBV7-9, with D possibly being TRBD1 (6 bases). Germline V lookup: CDR1 SEHNR, CDR2 FQNEAQ (reference sequence). V lost 1 base and J lost 8, with 11 bases in between. The CDR3 is made up of 13 amino acids. CDR3 region: CASSLVGGGGYTF. In nucleotides, the CDR3 is TGTGCCAGCAGCTTAGTAGGGGGGGGCGGCTACACCTTC.

This clonotype was seen a few times. The chain uses TRBV12-3 or TRBV12-4 and TRBJ1-2; 9 nucleotides line up with TRBD1. This CDR3 spans 14 amino acids. J lost 4 bases, V lost 3 bases, and 3 bases had no gene match. As DNA, the CDR3 is TGTGCCAGCAGTTTTTCGGGACAGGGCTATGGCTACACCTTC. The encoded protein is CASSFSGQGYGYTF.

As to this clonotype: The germline gene is not matched at one end of the junction; a read error may be the cause. This sequence joins TRBV6-5 and TRBJ2-3, with 14 bases lining up with TRBD2. The CDR3 covers 17 residues. Germline V gene data show CDR1 as MNHEY and CDR2 as SVGAGI. In DNA, the CDR3 is TGTACCAGCAGTCAGGGGACTAGCGGGGGCCGCACAGATACGCAGTATTTT. It encodes CTSSQGTSGGRTDTQYF.

V is TRBV3-1 and J is TRBJ2-7, with D unclear. This CDR3 is 14 amino acids long. In germline, CDR1 is LGHDT, CDR2 YNNKEL (reference sequence). Trimming removed 4 bases from V and 0 bases from J, with 10 bases in between. The CDR3 sequence is CASSPETGSYEQYF. CDR3 in DNA: TGTGCCAGCAGCCCCGAGACCGGCTCCTACGAGCAGTACTTC.

This chain connects TRBV3-1 to TRBJ2-3, with D possibly matching TRBD2 (5 bases). This CDR3 has 14 amino acids. Germline CDR1 is LGHDT and CDR2 is YNNKEL (reference sequence). V was cut by 4 bases and J by 2 bases, with 10 bases left in between. The CDR3 is CASSRTTITDTQYF. The CDR3 bases are TGTGCCAGCAGCCGAACGACTATCACAGATACGCAGTATTTT.

The rearrangement links TRBV5-1 to TRBJ2-5; possibly TRBD1 or TRBD2 for D (5 bases each). V lost 7 bases, J lost 1 base, and 14 bases lay in between. Germline V gene sequence: CDR1 SGHRS, CDR2 YFSETQ. CDR3 size: 14 residues. This CDR3 reads CASGKGDLQETQYF. In DNA, the CDR3 is TGCGCCAGCGGTAAAGGGGACCTCCAAGAGACCCAGTACTTC.

This chain joins TRBV4-1 and TRBJ2-7; D not resolved. The CDR3 covers 15 residues. Germline lookup yields CDR1 MGHRA and CDR2 YSYEKL. The ends were cut back, 2 bases at V and 2 bases at J, with 13 bases in the middle. The DNA of the CDR3 is TGCGCCAGCAGCCAAAATTTACAGTCAACCTACGAGCAGTACTTC. Translating it yields CASSQNLQSTYEQYF.